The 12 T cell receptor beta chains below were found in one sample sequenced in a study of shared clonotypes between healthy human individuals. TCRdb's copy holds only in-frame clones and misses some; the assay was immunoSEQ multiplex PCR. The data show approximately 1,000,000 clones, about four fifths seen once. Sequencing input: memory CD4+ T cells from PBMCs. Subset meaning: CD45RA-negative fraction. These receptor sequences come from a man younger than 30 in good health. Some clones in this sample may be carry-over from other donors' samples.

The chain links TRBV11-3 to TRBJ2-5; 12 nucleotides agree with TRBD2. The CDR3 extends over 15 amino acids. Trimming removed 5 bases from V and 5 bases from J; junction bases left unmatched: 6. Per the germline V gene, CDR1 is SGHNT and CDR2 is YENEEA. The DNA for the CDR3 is TGTGCCAGCAGCCTCAGACTAGCGGGAGTGGAGACCCAGTACTTC. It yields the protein CASSLRLAGVETQYF.

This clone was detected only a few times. CDR3 sequence reads: CASTTTGANPAFF. The CDR3 nucleotides read TGTGCCAGCACGACAACAGGGGCTAACCCCGCTTTCTTT. The chain employs TRBV25-1 and TRBJ1-1; TRBD1 matches at 7 bases. The V and J ends lost 7 bases and 11 bases, in that order; junction bases with no gene match: 13. The CDR3 is 13 residues long. Germline V lookup: CDR1 MGHDK, CDR2 SYGVNS.

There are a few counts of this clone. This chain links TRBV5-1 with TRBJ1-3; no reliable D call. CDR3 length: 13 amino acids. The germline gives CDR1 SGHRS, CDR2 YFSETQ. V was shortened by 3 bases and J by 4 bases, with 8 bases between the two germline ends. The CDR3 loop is CASSSTTGNTIYF. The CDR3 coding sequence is TGCGCCAGCAGCTCAACGACAGGAAACACCATATATTTT.

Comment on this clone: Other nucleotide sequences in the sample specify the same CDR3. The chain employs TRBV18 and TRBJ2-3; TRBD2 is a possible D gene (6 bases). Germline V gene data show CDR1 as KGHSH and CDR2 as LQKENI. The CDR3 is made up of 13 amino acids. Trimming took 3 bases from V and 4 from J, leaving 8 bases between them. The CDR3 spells CASSPPGADTQYF. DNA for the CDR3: TGTGCCAGCTCACCCCCGGGAGCAGATACGCAGTATTTT.

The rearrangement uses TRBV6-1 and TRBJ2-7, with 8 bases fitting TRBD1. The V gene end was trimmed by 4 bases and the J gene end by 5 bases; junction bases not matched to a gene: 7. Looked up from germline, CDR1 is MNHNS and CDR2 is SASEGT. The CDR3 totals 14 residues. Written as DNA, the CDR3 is TGTGCCAGCAGTGTCCGGACAGGGACGGACGAGCAGTACTTC. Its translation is CASSVRTGTDEQYF.

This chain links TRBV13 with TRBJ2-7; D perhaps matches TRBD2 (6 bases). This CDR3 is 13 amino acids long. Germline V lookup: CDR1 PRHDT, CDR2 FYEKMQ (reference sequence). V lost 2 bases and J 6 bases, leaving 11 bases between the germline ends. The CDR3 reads CASSLTGVSEQYF. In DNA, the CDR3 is TGTGCCAGCAGCTTAACGGGGGTTAGCGAGCAGTACTTC.

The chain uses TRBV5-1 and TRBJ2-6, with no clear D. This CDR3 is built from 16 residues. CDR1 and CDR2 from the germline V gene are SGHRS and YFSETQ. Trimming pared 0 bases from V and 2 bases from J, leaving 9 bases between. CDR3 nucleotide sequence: TGCGCCAGCAGCTTGGGTGTTAGCCCTGGGGCCAACGTCCTGACTTTC. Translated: CASSLGVSPGANVLTF.

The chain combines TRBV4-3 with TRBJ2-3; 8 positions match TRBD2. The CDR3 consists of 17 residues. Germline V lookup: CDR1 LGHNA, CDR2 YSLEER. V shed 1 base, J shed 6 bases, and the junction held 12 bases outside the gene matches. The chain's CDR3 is CASSQALTGGFSDTQYF. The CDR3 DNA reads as TGCGCCAGCAGCCAAGCTCTTACGGGAGGGTTTTCGGATACGCAGTATTTT.

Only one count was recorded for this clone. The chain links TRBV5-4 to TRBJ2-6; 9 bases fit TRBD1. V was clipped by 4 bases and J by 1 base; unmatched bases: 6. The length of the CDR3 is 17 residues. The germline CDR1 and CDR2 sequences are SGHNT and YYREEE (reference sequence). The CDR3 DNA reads TGTGCCAGCAGCCCCGGACAGGGGTTATCTGGGGCCAACGTCCTGACTTTC. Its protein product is CASSPGQGLSGANVLTF.

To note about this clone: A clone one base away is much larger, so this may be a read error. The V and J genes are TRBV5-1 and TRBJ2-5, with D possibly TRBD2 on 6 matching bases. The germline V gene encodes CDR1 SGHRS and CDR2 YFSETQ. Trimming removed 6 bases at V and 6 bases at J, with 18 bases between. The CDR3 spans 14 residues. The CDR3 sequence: CASNGGPGQKTQYF. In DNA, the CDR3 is TGCGCCAGCAATGGAGGGCCGGGTCAAAAGACCCAGTACTTC. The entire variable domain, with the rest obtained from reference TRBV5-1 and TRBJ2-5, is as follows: KAGVTQTPRYLIKTRGQQVTLSCSPISGHRSVSWYQQTPGQGLQFLFEYFSETQRNKGNFPGRFSGRQFSNSRSEMNVSTLELGDSALYLCASNGGPGQKTQYFGPGTRLLVL.

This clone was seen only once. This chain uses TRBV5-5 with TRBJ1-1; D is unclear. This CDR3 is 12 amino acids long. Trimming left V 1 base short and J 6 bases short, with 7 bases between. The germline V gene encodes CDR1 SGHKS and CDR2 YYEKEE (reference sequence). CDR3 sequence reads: CASSLYGAEAFF. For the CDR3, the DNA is TGTGCCAGCAGCTTGTACGGAGCTGAAGCTTTCTTT. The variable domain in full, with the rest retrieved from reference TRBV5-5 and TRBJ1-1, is DAGVTQSPTHLIKTRGQQVTLRCSPISGHKSVSWYQQVLGQGPQFIFQYYEKEERGRGNFPDRFSARQFPNYSSELNVNALLLGDSALYLCASSLYGAEAFFGQGTRLTVV.

CDR3 sequence: CASSLSPGRQGDSLDTEAFF. Here the CDR3 DNA reads TGTGCCAGCAGTTTATCCCCCGGCAGACAGGGGGATAGTTTGGACACTGAAGCTTTCTTT. This chain uses TRBV27 with TRBJ1-1; 9 nucleotides line up with TRBD1. Per germline, CDR1 MNHEY and CDR2 SMNVEV (reference sequence). CDR3 length: 20 amino acids. With V trimmed by 0 bases and J by 3 bases, 17 bases remained unmatched.